Presented here are 13 T cell receptor beta chains from one specimen sequenced in a study of cytomegalovirus exposure and HLA in healthy donors (dated by TCRdb to 2016 to 2017). The receptor library was made with the immunoSEQ multiplex PCR assay. A mixture of 60 forward primers for TCR Vbeta segments and 13 reverse primers for TCR Jbeta segments was used in the multiplex PCR. This immuneACCESS table, as held by TCRdb, lists in-frame sequences with V and J called but not all clones. Of the missing ones, under half trace to an unresolved V gene in checked studies; the others have no known cause. The sample table contains 100,000 to 150,000 clones; only one count was recorded for 70% to 85% of them. Jointly, the top ten make up 4.2% of the sample. Sequenced input: PBMCs. The receptors here all came from a male donor in good health and CMV-seropositive.

V usage is TRBV6-1 and J usage is TRBJ2-1; 13 nucleotides line up with TRBD2. The CDR3 length is 16 residues. Per germline, CDR1 MNHNS and CDR2 SASEGT. V was clipped by 4 bases and J by 2 bases; unmatched bases: 2. CDR3 bases: TGTGCCAGCAGTGGGACTAGCGGGGGCACCTACAATGAGCAGTTCTTC. Its translation: CASSGTSGGTYNEQFF.

The rearrangement links TRBV9 to TRBJ2-7; TRBD2 aligns across 11 bases. The germline V gene has CDR1 SGDLS and CDR2 YYNGEE. This CDR3 has 17 residues. Losses at the gene ends were 4 bases for V and 2 bases for J; bases not matched to a gene: 11. This CDR3 reads CASSPGLAVGGAYEQYF. The CDR3, as DNA: TGTGCCAGCAGCCCGGGACTAGCGGTAGGGGGGGCCTACGAGCAGTACTTC.

V usage is TRBV28 and J usage is TRBJ2-1; D is unresolved. This CDR3 region has 13 residues. The V gene lost 6 bases and the J gene lost 6 bases, with 12 bases spanning the gap. Germline V gives CDR1 MDHEN, CDR2 SYDVKM. The DNA for the CDR3 is TGTGCCAGCAGGAATAGCCCTGTCAATGAGCAGTTCTTC. This gives the protein CASRNSPVNEQFF.

The chain joins TRBV5-1 to TRBJ2-3; TRBD2 might be the D (5 bases). The CDR3 spans 14 residues. Germline V gene sequence: CDR1 SGHRS, CDR2 YFSETQ. V lost 0 bases, J lost 6 bases, and 11 bases lay in between. The CDR3 protein is CASSLEGRLDTQYF. CDR3 sequence (DNA): TGCGCCAGCAGCTTGGAAGGGAGACTGGATACGCAGTATTTT.

The chain couples TRBV5-6 to TRBJ1-3; no firm D call. The CDR3 extends over 14 amino acids. V was cut by 1 base and J by 0 bases, with 5 bases left in between. The V gene's germline CDR1 is SGHDT and CDR2 YYEEEE. CDR3 sequence reads: CASSLLASGNTIYF. CDR3 coding DNA: TGTGCCAGCAGCTTGCTAGCCTCTGGAAACACCATATATTTT.

This clone was observed a handful of times. This chain uses TRBV28 with TRBJ2-1, with D maybe TRBD1 (6 bases). Per germline, CDR1 MDHEN and CDR2 SYDVKM. CDR3 length: 15 amino acids. Trimming left V 3 bases short and J 12 bases short, with 21 bases between. The CDR3 reads CASSFLLGQPQGQFF. The CDR3 DNA sequence: TGTGCCAGCAGTTTTCTTTTGGGACAACCACAAGGGCAGTTCTTC. The whole variable domain, filled in from reference TRBV28 and TRBJ2-1, reads DVKVTQSSRYLVKRTGEKVFLECVQDMDHENMFWYRQDPGLGLRLIYFSYDVKMKEKGDIPEGYSVSREKKERFSLILESASTNQTSMYLCASSFLLGQPQGQFFGPGTRLTVL.

This clone was seen a few times. The chain uses TRBV28 and TRBJ2-1, with 9 nucleotides matching TRBD1. The junction had 16 bases not matched to a gene; V was cut back by 7 bases and J by 9 bases. This CDR3 is built from 16 residues. The germline V gene encodes CDR1 MDHEN and CDR2 SYDVKM. CDR3 residues: CASTSTGTGFGGEQFF. The DNA for the CDR3 is TGTGCCAGCACTTCGACCGGGACAGGGTTCGGTGGTGAGCAGTTCTTC.

The chain recombines TRBV7-2 with TRBJ2-2, with 9 bases that match TRBD1. Germline values: CDR1 SGHTA, CDR2 FQGNSA. CDR3 size: 16 residues. V lost 4 bases, J lost 7 bases, and 10 bases stayed unmatched. This chain's CDR3 is CASSSYLGQGLGELFF. The CDR3 DNA follows: TGTGCCAGCAGCTCTTACCTTGGACAGGGGCTCGGGGAGCTGTTTTTT.

The V and J genes are TRBV5-1 and TRBJ2-7; D possibly corresponds to TRBD1 (5 bases). There are 12 residues in the CDR3. Deletions cut 7 bases from V and 5 bases from J, with 13 bases between. Germline assignment: CDR1 SGHRS and CDR2 YFSETQ. CDR3: CASSAQGDEQYF. CDR3 bases: TGCGCCAGCTCCGCCCAGGGTGACGAGCAGTACTTC.

The chain uses TRBV5-1 and TRBJ2-3, with 7 bases fitting TRBD2. In germline, CDR1 is SGHRS, CDR2 YFSETQ. V lost 3 bases and J lost 6; bases outside the gene matches: 7. CDR3 size: 14 residues. The CDR3: CASSSPGGEDTQYF. DNA of the CDR3: TGCGCCAGCAGCTCACCTGGGGGGGAGGATACGCAGTATTTT.

Details on this clone: The sample has other DNA sequences that encode this CDR3 too. The chain uses TRBV6-5 and TRBJ2-7; D remains ambiguous. CDR3 length: 11 residues. The V and J ends lost 2 bases and 3 bases respectively, with 2 bases between them. Germline CDR1 is MNHEY and CDR2 is SVGAGI. In nucleotides, the CDR3 is TGTGCCAGCAGTTACCTCTACGAGCAGTACTTC. It specifies CASSYLYEQYF.

The genes are TRBV19 and TRBJ1-1; 9 bases align to TRBD1. This CDR3 contains 16 residues. After removal of 4 bases from V and 3 bases from J, the junction contained 9 bases not matched to a gene. CDR1 is LNHDA, CDR2 SQIVND, per germline (reference sequence). The CDR3 nucleotides are TGTGCCAGTAGTAGGGACAGGGAAGGGAGGGACACTGAAGCTTTCTTT. Encoded protein: CASSRDREGRDTEAFF.

V gene TRBV5-1 combines with J gene TRBJ1-6; the D is unclear. CDR1 and CDR2 from the germline V gene are SGHRS and YFSETQ. Deletions cut 0 bases from V and 6 bases from J, with 7 bases between. The CDR3 is made up of 14 amino acids. CDR3 sequence reads: CASSLAGPNSPLHF. CDR3 DNA sequence: TGCGCCAGCAGCTTGGCTGGGCCTAATTCACCCCTCCACTTT.